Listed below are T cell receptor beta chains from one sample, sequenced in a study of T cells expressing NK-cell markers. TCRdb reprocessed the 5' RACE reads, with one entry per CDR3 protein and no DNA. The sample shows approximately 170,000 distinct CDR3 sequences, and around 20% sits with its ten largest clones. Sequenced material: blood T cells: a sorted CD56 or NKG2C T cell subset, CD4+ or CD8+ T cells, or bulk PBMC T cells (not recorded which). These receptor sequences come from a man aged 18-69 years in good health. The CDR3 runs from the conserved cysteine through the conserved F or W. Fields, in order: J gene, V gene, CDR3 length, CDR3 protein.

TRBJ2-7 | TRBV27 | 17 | CASSMLLAGRISYEQYF
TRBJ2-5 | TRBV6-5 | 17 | CASSYFGDETDQETQYF
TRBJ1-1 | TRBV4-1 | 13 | CASSQPGGVEAFF
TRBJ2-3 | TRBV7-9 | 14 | CASSLGKSTDTQYF
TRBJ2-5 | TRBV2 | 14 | CASSGVRQQETQYF
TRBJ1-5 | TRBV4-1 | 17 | CASSRSGTGDAGQPQHF
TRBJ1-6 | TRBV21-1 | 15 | CASSKVVRGNSPLHF
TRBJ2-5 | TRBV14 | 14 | CASSQTGSQETQYF
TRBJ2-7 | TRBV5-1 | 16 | CASSFIRDREIYEQYF
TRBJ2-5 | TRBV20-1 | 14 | CSAYLAEDKETQYF
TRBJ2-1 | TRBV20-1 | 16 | CSARDIRGVTYNEQFF
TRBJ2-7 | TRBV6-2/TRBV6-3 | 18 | CASSYSNYRQGPTYEQYF
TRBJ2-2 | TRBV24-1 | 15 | CATSEEDSGTGELFF
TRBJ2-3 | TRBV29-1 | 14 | CSVTTSGGGGAQYF
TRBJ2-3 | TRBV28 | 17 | CASRSHAPLVLTDTQYF
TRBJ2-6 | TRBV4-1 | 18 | CASSQDRTSGSGANVLTF
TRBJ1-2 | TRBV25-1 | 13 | CASSEYFQKGYTF
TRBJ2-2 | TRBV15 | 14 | CATSREEDTGELFF
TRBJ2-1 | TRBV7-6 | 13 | CASSPGRGDEQFF
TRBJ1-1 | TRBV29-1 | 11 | CSGKKDTEAFF
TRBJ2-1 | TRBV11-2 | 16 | CASSSFASGDYNEQFF
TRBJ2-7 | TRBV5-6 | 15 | CASSLTGASVHEQYF
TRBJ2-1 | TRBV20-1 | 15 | CSARDTAGTYNEQFF
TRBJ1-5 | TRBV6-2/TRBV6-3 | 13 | CASSWWQDQPQHF
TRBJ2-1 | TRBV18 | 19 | CASSPPELGPPGTYNEQFF
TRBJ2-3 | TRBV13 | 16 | CASSSPSDRSTDTQYF
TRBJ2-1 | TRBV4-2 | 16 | CASSQDVGAKRVEQFF
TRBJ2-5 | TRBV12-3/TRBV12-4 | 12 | CASSLGALAQYF
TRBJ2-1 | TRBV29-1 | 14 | CSVEGLGRGDEQFF
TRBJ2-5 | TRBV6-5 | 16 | CASSFGLGGRKETQYF
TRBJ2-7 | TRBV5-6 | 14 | CASSLSQGRYEQYF
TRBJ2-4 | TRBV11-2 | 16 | CASSFLGLAGGDIQYF
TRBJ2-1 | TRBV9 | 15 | CASTPGGGNHNEQFF
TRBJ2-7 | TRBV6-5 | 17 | CASPPWEPGQGPYEQYF
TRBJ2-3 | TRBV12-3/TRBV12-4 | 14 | CASSFWQGYDTQYF
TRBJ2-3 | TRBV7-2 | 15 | CASSLAWLNTDTQYF
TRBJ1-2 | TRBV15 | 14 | CATSRDITNYGYTF
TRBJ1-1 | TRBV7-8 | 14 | CASSPTPITTEAFF
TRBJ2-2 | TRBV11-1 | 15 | CASSLYRGGTGELFF
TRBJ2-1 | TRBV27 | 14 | CASSFRTAENEQFF
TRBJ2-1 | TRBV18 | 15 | CASSRLAGGLDEQFF
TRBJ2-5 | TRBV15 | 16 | CATYPGTGSLEETQYF
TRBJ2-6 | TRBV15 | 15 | CATSKEPTGTNVLTF
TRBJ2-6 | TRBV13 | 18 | CASSLDGQEHSGANVLTF
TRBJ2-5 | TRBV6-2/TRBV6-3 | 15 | CASAQLIRGQETQYF
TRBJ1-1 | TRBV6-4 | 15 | CASSPLASPGAEAFF
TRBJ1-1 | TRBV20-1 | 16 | CSASETGNVLGTEAFF
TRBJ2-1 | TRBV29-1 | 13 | CSVPRTIPNEQFF
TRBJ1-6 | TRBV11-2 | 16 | CASSLASGTHNSPLHF
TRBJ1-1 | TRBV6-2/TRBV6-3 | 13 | CATSQGVNTEAFF